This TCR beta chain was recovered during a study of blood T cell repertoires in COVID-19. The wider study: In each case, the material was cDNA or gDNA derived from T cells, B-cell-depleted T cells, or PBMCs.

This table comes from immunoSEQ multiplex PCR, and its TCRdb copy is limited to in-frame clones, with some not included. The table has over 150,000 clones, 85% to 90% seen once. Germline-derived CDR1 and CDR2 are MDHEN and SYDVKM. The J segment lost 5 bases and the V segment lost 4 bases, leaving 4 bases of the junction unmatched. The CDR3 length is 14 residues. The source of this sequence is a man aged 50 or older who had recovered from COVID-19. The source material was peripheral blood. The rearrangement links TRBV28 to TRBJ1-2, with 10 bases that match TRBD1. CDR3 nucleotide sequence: TGTGCCAGCAGTTCAGACAGGGGGCAGTATGGCTACACCTTC. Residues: CASSSDRGQYGYTF.